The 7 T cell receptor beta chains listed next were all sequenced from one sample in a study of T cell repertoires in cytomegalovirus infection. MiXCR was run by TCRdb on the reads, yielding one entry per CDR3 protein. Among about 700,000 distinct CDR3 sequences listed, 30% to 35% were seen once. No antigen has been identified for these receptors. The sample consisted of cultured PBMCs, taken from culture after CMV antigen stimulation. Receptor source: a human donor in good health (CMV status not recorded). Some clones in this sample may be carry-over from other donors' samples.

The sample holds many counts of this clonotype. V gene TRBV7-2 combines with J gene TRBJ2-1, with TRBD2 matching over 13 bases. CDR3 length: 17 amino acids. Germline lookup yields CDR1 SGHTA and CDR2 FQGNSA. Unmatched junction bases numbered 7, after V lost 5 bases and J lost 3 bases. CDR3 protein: CASSPRTSGRYYNEQFF. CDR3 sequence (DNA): TGTGCCAGCAGCCCAAGGACTAGCGGGAGATACTACAATGAGCAGTTCTTC.

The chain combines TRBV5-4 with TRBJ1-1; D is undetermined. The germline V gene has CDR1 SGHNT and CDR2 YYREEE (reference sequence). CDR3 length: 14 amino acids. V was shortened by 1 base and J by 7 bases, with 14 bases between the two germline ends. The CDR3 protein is CASSLSARSDEAFF. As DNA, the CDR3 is TGTGCCAGCAGCTTGTCTGCACGATCAGATGAAGCTTTCTTT.

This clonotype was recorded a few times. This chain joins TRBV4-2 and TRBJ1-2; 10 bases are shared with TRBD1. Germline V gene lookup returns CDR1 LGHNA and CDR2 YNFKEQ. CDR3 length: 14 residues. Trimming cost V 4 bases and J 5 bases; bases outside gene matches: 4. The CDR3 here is CASSLPGQGYGYTF. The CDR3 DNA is TGTGCCAGCAGCCTACCGGGACAGGGGTATGGCTACACCTTC.

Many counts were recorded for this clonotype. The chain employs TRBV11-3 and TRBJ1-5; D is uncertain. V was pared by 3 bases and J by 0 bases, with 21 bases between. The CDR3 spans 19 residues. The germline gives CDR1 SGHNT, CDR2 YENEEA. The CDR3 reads CASSLLRRLLEVSNQPQHF. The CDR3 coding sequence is TGTGCCAGCAGCTTGTTGAGGAGGCTACTTGAGGTTAGCAATCAGCCCCAGCATTTT.

The CDR3 loop reads CANSPGLGTMEQFF. CDR3 in DNA: TGTGCCAATTCACCGGGACTAGGGACAATGGAGCAGTTCTTC. The V gene is TRBV6-1, the J gene TRBJ2-1, with 8 bases identical to TRBD2. This CDR3 spans 14 amino acids. Germline-derived CDR1 and CDR2 are MNHNS and SASEGT. V trimming: 10 bases; J trimming: 10 bases; junction bases outside the gene matches: 15.

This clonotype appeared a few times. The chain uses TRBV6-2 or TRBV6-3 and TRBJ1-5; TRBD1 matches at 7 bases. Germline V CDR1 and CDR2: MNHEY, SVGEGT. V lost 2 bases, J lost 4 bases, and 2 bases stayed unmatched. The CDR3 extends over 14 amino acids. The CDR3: CASSYDRANQPQHF. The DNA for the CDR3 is TGTGCCAGCAGTTACGACAGGGCAAATCAGCCCCAGCATTTT.

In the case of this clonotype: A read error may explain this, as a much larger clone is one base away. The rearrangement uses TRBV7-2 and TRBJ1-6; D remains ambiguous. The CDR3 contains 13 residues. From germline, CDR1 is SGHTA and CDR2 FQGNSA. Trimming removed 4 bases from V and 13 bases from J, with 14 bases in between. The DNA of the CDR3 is TGTGCCAGCAGCTCTGACTTAAGACTCCCCCTCCACTTT. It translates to CASSSDLRLPLHF.